The next 12 T cell receptor beta chains were all read from a single sample in a study of blood T cells in healthy people across ages. Sample-barcoded 5' priming and a J-beta primer mix drove a second PCR of about 6 to 12 cycles. A single record per CDR3 protein comes from TCRdb applying MiXCR to the 5' RACE reads. The table includes roughly 640,000 distinct CDR3 sequences, about 28% detected once. Sequencing was carried out using blood. The receptors were gathered from a woman of 80 years or more in good health.

The chain joins TRBV12-5 to TRBJ2-2; D may be TRBD2 (6 bases). V dropped 6 bases and J dropped 7 bases, with 9 bases sitting between them. The length of the CDR3 is 12 residues. CDR1 LGHNT and CDR2 FRNRAP come from the germline V gene. CDR3: CASGTAGGELFF. The CDR3 DNA reads TGTGCTAGTGGCACAGCGGGCGGGGAGCTGTTTTTT.

This clonotype was observed a handful of times. At one boundary the junction diverges from the germline segment, which might be a read error. The chain has TRBV14 and TRBJ2-2; D possibly corresponds to TRBD2 (5 bases). Germline assignment: CDR1 SGHDN and CDR2 FVKESK. CDR3 length equals 13 residues. CDR3 nucleotide sequence: TGTGCCAGCAGCTACATACTCACCGGGGAGCGGTTTTTT. Its translation is CASSYILTGERFF. Together with reference TRBV14 and TRBJ2-2, the CDR3 gives the full variable domain: EAGVTQFPSHSVIEKGQTVTLRCDPISGHDNLYWYRRVMGKEIKFLLHFVKESKQDESGMPNNRFLAERTGGTYSTLKVQPAELEDSGVYFCASSYILTGERFFGEGSRLTVL.

Turning to this clonotype: At one end the junction does not follow the germline gene, possibly because of a read error. The chain uses TRBV7-3 and TRBJ2-3; 7 bases fit TRBD1. The CDR3 is made up of 13 amino acids. Germline loops: CDR1 SGHTA, CDR2 FQGTGA. CDR3 amino acids: CASSRDRADTPYF. Here the CDR3 DNA reads TGTGCCAGCAGCCGGGACAGAGCAGATACGCCGTATTTT.

The V gene is TRBV12-3 or TRBV12-4, the J gene TRBJ1-5; no clear D. This CDR3 has 15 residues. The V gene lost 5 bases and the J gene lost 0 bases, with 11 bases spanning the gap. CDR3 sequence (DNA): TGTGCCAGCAGTGTGACATACCATAGCAATCAGCCCCAGCATTTT. Its translation is CASSVTYHSNQPQHF.

Ten or more counts support this clonotype. The rearrangement uses TRBV4-3 and TRBJ2-5, with TRBD2 identical over 11 bases. V lost 0 bases, J lost 5 bases, and 5 bases stayed unmatched. Germline loops: CDR1 LGHNA, CDR2 YSLEER. The CDR3 loop spans 16 amino acids. CDR3 coding DNA: TGCGCCAGCAGCCAAGATGGGGCTAGCGGGGGGGAGACCCAGTACTTC. Protein product: CASSQDGASGGETQYF.

This clonotype showed up many times. V usage is TRBV5-4 and J usage is TRBJ2-5; TRBD2 aligns across 7 bases. V trimming: 4 bases; J trimming: 5 bases; junction bases outside the gene matches: 2. This CDR3 contains 12 residues. CDR1 is SGHNT and CDR2 is YYREEE in the germline V gene (reference sequence). CDR3 DNA sequence: TGTGCCAGCAGCGGGGGGGACGAGACCCAGTACTTC. This translates into CASSGGDETQYF.

This clonotype has only one observation. This sequence joins TRBV20-1 and TRBJ1-4; possible D gene TRBD1, 5 bases. V dropped 2 bases and J dropped 8 bases, with 18 bases sitting between them. The CDR3 runs to 15 residues. CDR1 and CDR2 (germline): DFQATT, SNEGSKA (reference sequence). CDR3: CSARPTRGWGEKLFF. CDR3 bases: TGCAGTGCTAGACCAACTAGGGGCTGGGGGGAAAAACTGTTTTTT.

This clonotype occurred once. Here the CDR3 reads CASSHGTGRSEAFF. CDR3 nucleotide sequence: TGTGCCAGCAGCCACGGGACAGGGAGGTCTGAAGCTTTCTTT. V and J are TRBV7-2 and TRBJ1-1, with TRBD1 identical over 9 bases. The V gene end was trimmed by 5 bases and the J gene end by 6 bases; junction bases not matched to a gene: 7. CDR3 length: 14 amino acids. Germline CDR1 SGHTA, CDR2 FQGNSA.

This chain links TRBV20-1 with TRBJ2-3, with 8 bases lining up with TRBD1. This CDR3 is 13 amino acids long. CDR1 DFQATT and CDR2 SNEGSKA come from the germline V gene (reference sequence). Trimming cost V 6 bases and J 1 base; bases outside gene matches: 3. The CDR3 reads CSAETGGTDTQYF. CDR3 coding DNA: TGCAGTGCAGAGACAGGGGGCACAGATACGCAGTATTTT.

This clonotype was picked up many times. The chain has TRBV23-1 and TRBJ2-7; either TRBD1 or TRBD2 may fit D (6 bases each). TRBV23-1 is an open reading frame, and its role is uncertain. The germline V and J ends were trimmed by 2 bases and 2 bases, with 19 bases remaining between them. CDR3 size: 17 residues. The CDR3: CASSQPTREGGTYEQYF. The CDR3 DNA reads TGCGCCAGCAGTCAACCAACTCGTGAAGGGGGGACCTACGAGCAGTACTTC.

To note about this clonotype: This may stem from a read error, because a much larger clone lies one nucleotide away. The gene calls are TRBV7-3 and TRBJ2-3, with TRBD2 identical over 15 bases. The CDR3 totals 18 residues. Germline V gene sequence: CDR1 SGHTA, CDR2 FQGTGA. In DNA form, the CDR3 reads TGTGCCGGCAGCCGGACTAGCGGGGGGGCTAGTTCGGCAGATACGCAGTATTTT. Its translation: CAGSRTSGGASSADTQYF.

This rearrangement joins TRBV20-1 to TRBJ2-5; 8 bases are shared with TRBD1. V was clipped by 6 bases and J by 2 bases; unmatched bases: 8. The CDR3 extends over 14 amino acids. Per the germline V gene, CDR1 is DFQATT and CDR2 is SNEGSKA (reference sequence). CDR3 DNA sequence: TGCAGTGCCGCCCCGGACAGGGAGCAAGAGACCCAGTACTTC. Translating it yields CSAAPDREQETQYF.